This T cell receptor (beta chain) appears in the sequencing data of a study of shared clonotypes between healthy human individuals. General study results and limits: Shared clonotypes across all four donors exceeded non-shared ones in generation probability.

Investigators spread the genomic DNA of each subset evenly over several immunoSEQ plates. Per the study methods: Filtering differed since immunoSEQ provided only junctions, with no quality scores. Method: immunoSEQ multiplex PCR; TCRdb's copy keeps in-frame clones and lacks some. V and J calls and clone size are given by that table; D and trimming were obtained from the DNA. This table has about 2 million clones, roughly 94% appearing once. V shed 5 bases and J shed 4 bases, with 9 bases lying between them. The CDR3 sequence is 12 residues long. From germline, CDR1 is GTSNPN and CDR2 SVGIG (reference sequence). CD4+ cell separation produced CD45RA+ naive and CD45RA-negative memory subsets. Worth noting for this clone: Its antigen is unknown.

Sequenced input: naive CD4+ T cells sorted from blood. Stated subset: CD45RA+ positively selected. The V call is TRBV30, the J call TRBJ1-3, with D possibly matching TRBD1 (6 bases). This TCR was recovered from a young man in good health. The CDR3 sequence is CAWGGGGNTIYF. DNA of the CDR3: TGTGCCTGGGGAGGGGGAGGAAACACCATATATTTT.